This T cell receptor beta chain was found in a study of blood T cell repertoires in COVID-19. As for the study in general: There were acute and convalescent COVID-19 samples, and they came from the United States, Italy and Spain. T cells, B-cell-depleted T cells, or PBMCs provided the cDNA or gDNA that served as material.

Methods used by the authors: Estimates of nucleated cell counts were drawn from the amplification of reference gene primers. Clones were sequenced by immunoSEQ multiplex PCR, and TCRdb holds only the in-frame ones, with some missing. D and trimming come from the DNA, and the V and J calls and clone size come from that table. The table has 160,000 or so clones, about 92% seen once; the top ten hold approximately 2%. Patients from Seattle were sampled longitudinally, starting during active infection. In germline, CDR1 is SQVTM, CDR2 ANQGSEA. Trimming removed 0 bases at V and 3 bases at J, with 8 bases between. There are 13 residues in the CDR3.

What was sequenced was peripheral blood. V usage is TRBV29-1 and J usage is TRBJ1-2, with D unresolved. The source is a woman aged 55-70 years with COVID-19, enrolled during active disease. CDR3 in amino acids: CSVEDREDYGYTF. The CDR3 nucleotides read TGCAGCGTTGAAGATCGAGAGGACTATGGCTACACCTTC.